This T cell receptor beta chain was sequenced for a study of regulatory T cells in long-lasting Graves disease. Indicated time point: persistent/refractory GD, antithyroid drugs over 5 years with positive TRAb. After RNA was extracted from PBMCs, the TCR library was made from it. HTBI primers from iRepertoire and Arm-PCR of CDR3 regions yielded the TCR beta libraries. TCRdb fed the multiplex PCR reads into MiXCR, producing one record per CDR3 protein. The sample yields fewer than 400,000 distinct CDR3 sequences, around 20% seen once. Germline V gene data show CDR1 as SGHVS and CDR2 as FQNEAQ. Trimming stripped 5 bases from V and 4 bases from J, with 17 bases between. The CDR3 sequence is 15 residues long.

This clonotype was obtained from a female donor with Graves disease. The source material was peripheral blood mononuclear cells (PBMCs), sampled when the disease was refractory, from a patient treated with antithyroid drugs. The chain has TRBV7-8 and TRBJ1-2, with a weak D call TRBD1 (6 bases). The CDR3 DNA sequence: TGTGCCAGCAGCCCCTTCTGGGGGGCAAGCTATGGCTACACCTTC. This sequence encodes CASSPFWGASYGYTF. Filled out from reference TRBV7-8 and TRBJ1-2, the complete variable domain reads GAGVSQSPRYKVAKRGQDVALRCDPISGHVSLFWYQQALGQGPEFLTYFQNEAQLDKSGLPSDRFFAERPEGSVSTLKIQRTQQEDSAVYLCASSPFWGASYGYTFGSGTRLTVV.